This record looks at one TCR beta chain sequence and its context. The CDR3 is cut off 3 residues early in the read; its end comes from the germline J gene. This CDR3 contains 14 residues. CDR1 and CDR2 (germline): LNHDA, SQIVND (reference sequence). TCRdb keeps only in-frame clones here, not all; method: immunoSEQ multiplex PCR. The clone table shows about 36,000 clones, with the ten largest holding 3.5% to 4.5%. This specimen belongs to a study of T cells in women clearing cervical HPV infection. Study at large: With HLA typing for only a few women, HLA confounding remains possible.

V gene TRBV19 combines with J gene TRBJ1-2, with D possibly matching TRBD1 (6 bases). This TCR was recovered from a woman aged 18 to 75 with a cervical HPV16 infection that either progressed to CIN3+ or cleared (not recorded which). The sequenced material came from blood buffy coat. The sequenced part of the CDR3 DNA is TGTGCCAGTAGTCCATTACAGGGAAGTGAAGGC. Its translation is CASSPLQGSEG. The complete CDR3 protein is CASSPLQGSEGYTF.